The rows below give T cell receptor beta chains drawn from one sample of a study of T cell responses to AZD1222 COVID-19 vaccine. Assay used: immunoSEQ multiplex PCR; TCRdb lists only in-frame clones, some missing. The data contain around 65,000 clones, roughly 70% of them singletons. The material was peripheral blood, obtained on day 0 of AZD1222 vaccination. The receptors derive from an adult in good health. The CDR3 runs from the conserved cysteine through the conserved F or W. A D gene is named only where the DNA matches it firmly. Size is stated for part of the rows, as once, few or many counts, or as a class when the clone is expanded.

>TRBJ1-5|-|TRBV3-1/TRBV3-2|-
TGTGCCAGCAGCCGAGACCTAGGCAATCAGCCCCAGCATTTT
CASSRDLGNQPQHF
>TRBJ2-5|-|TRBV11-2|TRBD2
TGTGCCAGCATGCCAGCGGGGGGCCTAAGCGAGACCCAGTACTTC
CASMPAGGLSETQYF
>TRBJ2-3|-|TRBV2|-
TGTGCCAGCACTTCCGGGACCGGGAGCACAGATACGCAGTATTTT
CASTSGTGSTDTQYF
>TRBJ1-1|-|TRBV16|-
TGTGCCAGCAGCCGAGCCCAGCAGGGCGGTAACACTGAAGCTTTCTTT
CASSRAQQGGNTEAFF
>TRBJ2-3|-|TRBV7-3|TRBD2
TGTGCCAGCAGCTTAATAGCGGGGGGGACAGATACGCAGTATTTT
CASSLIAGGTDTQYF
>TRBJ1-5|-|TRBV2|-
TGTGCCAGCAGAGAGACCTCGGGCCAGCCCCAGCATTTT
CASRETSGQPQHF
>TRBJ1-2|-|TRBV7-9|-
TGTGCCAGCATCTCCGGGGCGGACTATGGCTACACCTTC
CASISGADYGYTF
>TRBJ1-3|once|TRBV7-2|TRBD1
TGTGCCAGCAGCGCCCAGGGGGCTTCTGGAAACACCATATATTTT
CASSAQGASGNTIYF
>TRBJ1-1|-|TRBV7-6|TRBD1
TGTGCCAGCAGCCCAGGACAGGGTACAAGGATGAACACTGAAGCTTTCTTT
CASSPGQGTRMNTEAFF
>TRBJ2-7|-|TRBV27|-
TGTGCCAGCACCTCGGGGTCTCGAGGGGAGCAGTACTTC
CASTSGSRGEQYF
>TRBJ2-2|few|TRBV24-1|TRBD1
TGTGCCTTGCGGACAGGGTACACCGGGGAGCTGTTTTTT
CALRTGYTGELFF
>TRBJ1-3|-|TRBV7-8|-
TGTGCCAGCAGCTCACAGCTCTCTGGAAACACCATATATTTT
CASSSQLSGNTIYF
>TRBJ2-7|-|TRBV6-5|TRBD2
TGTGCCAGCAGTTACTCAACGGGGGGGCGGTACGAGCAGTACTTC
CASSYSTGGRYEQYF
>TRBJ2-5|-|TRBV30|-
TGTGCCTGGAGTGTGTTAGGGGTTGGGACCCAGTACTTC
CAWSVLGVGTQYF
>TRBJ2-1|once|TRBV6-5|-
TGTGCCAGCAGTTACTCAGGGGCGAATAATGAGCAGTTCTTC
CASSYSGANNEQFF
>TRBJ1-2|few|TRBV6-5|-
TGTGCCAGCAGTTACTCGATAGGGGCGCCGCAATCTTTC
CASSYSIGAPQSF